Listed here is a single T cell receptor beta chain. What it binds is not known. The protocol was immunoSEQ multiplex PCR, while the TCRdb copy is restricted to in-frame clones and leaves out a portion. The data hold 360,000 or so clones, with approximately 91% observed a single time. These data come from a study of Ad26.COV2.S vaccination and SARS-CoV-2 variants. Study at large: The authors gave Ad26.COV2.S intramuscularly, either once or twice 56 days apart.

The CDR3 has 12 amino acids. Germline CDR1 reads LGHDT; CDR2 reads YNNKEL (reference sequence). The V end was cut by 0 bases, the J end by 12 bases, with 9 bases between. Study-level findings and limits: An underestimation of total T cell responses may have resulted from the TCR breadth and depth analyses. Spike-specific TCR breadth was greater in vaccine than placebo recipients.

Treatment specified: around 19 received Ad26.COV2.S at low or high dose, single or two shots; about five received placebo; per-sample allocation not given. Specimens were obtained on day 63 following the first vaccine or placebo injection. An Ad26 vector carrying the Wuhan-strain SARS-CoV-2 spike served as the vaccine. The sequence was obtained from a person aged 18-65 years who received the Ad26.COV2.S COVID-19 vaccine or a placebo. The V and J genes are TRBV3-1 (or the pseudogene TRBV3-2) and TRBJ1-5; D gene unclear. Sequenced material: peripheral blood, taken in a trial of Ad26.COV2.S vaccine versus placebo. This CDR3 is CASSQEGHIQHF. CDR3 in DNA: TGTGCCAGCAGCCAAGAGGGCCATATCCAGCATTTT.